This T cell receptor (beta chain) is from a study of T-cell memory formation after mild COVID-19. Study-level background: Clusters were largely donor specific. Study results and limitations: Cross-reactive memory apparently joined, as some responding clones appeared in pre-infection memory. Most CD4+ clones that shrank were in CM and EM, while CD8+ ones turned up in EMRA.

This clonotype was counted a few times. Its specificity is not known. One entry per CDR3 protein, called by TCRdb with MiXCR from the 5' RACE reads. The repertoire holds about 440,000 distinct CDR3 sequences, with around 20% as singletons. The CDR3 runs 14 residues. Germline-derived CDR1 and CDR2 are DFQATT and SNEGSKA (reference sequence). V lost 5 bases to trimming and J lost 0 bases; unmatched junction nucleotides: 4. The V and J genes are TRBV20-1 and TRBJ1-2, with 9 bases lining up with TRBD1. The clonotype comes from an adult woman who had mild COVID-19 (a few samples of this study predate the infection). Cell type and time point are not known. Sequencing input: PBMCs or a T cell subset sorted from them (not recorded which). CDR3 sequence reads: CSAWDRVTNYGYTF. The CDR3 DNA follows: TGCAGTGCTTGGGACAGGGTTACTAACTATGGCTACACCTTC.